This paragraph covers one T cell receptor (beta chain) sequence. What it recognizes is unknown. The sample is drawn from a study of T-cell reconstitution after alpha-beta-depleted transplantation in children. Study results and caveats: In patients about two months after transplant, alpha-beta T cells reportedly arose from several hundred expanded graft clones. At one year after transplant, newly produced T cells mostly accounted for T-cell counts and diversity. After transplant, high TCRbeta diversity at day 60 in some patients arose from surviving recipient T cells and thymic progenitors.

Preparing the TCRbeta library involved the use of unique molecular identifiers. Each CDR3 protein is one row after TCRdb ran MiXCR on the PCR reads. Among 90,000 to 120,000 distinct CDR3 sequences listed, 5% to 7% were seen once. CDR3 length equals 16 residues. Germline lookup yields CDR1 PRHDT and CDR2 FYEKMQ (reference sequence). With 4 bases removed from V and 4 bases from J, the gap between germline ends came to 18 bases. The clonotype was recovered from a male patient aged 2-10 years who had a stem cell transplant for acute lymphoblastic leukemia, so the T cells may come from the graft donor. V and J are TRBV13 and TRBJ2-3; D gene uncertain. The material was PBMCs, mostly from graft donor cells, obtained 360 days after TCRalphabeta/CD19-depleted stem cell transplant. The CDR3 here is CASSSSSLIDADTQYF. The CDR3 DNA reads TGTGCCAGCAGCTCTTCCTCTTTGATAGACGCAGATACGCAGTATTTT.